These 19 T cell receptor beta chains came from one sample sequenced in a study of regulatory T cells in long-lasting Graves disease. For TCR beta, libraries came from iRepertoire HTBI primers and Arm-PCR of CDR3 regions. TCRdb processed the multiplex PCR reads anew with MiXCR; each CDR3 protein has one entry. The repertoire holds 550,000 to 600,000 distinct CDR3 sequences, with around 15% as singletons. Documented time point: newly diagnosed GD, antithyroid drugs for less than 3 months. Scientists built the TCR library using RNA that was extracted from PBMCs. These records were also assigned to another study, of T cells in Graves' hyperthyroidism and ophthalmopathy.

The sequenced sample was peripheral blood mononuclear cells (PBMCs), obtained at new diagnosis, from a patient treated with antithyroid drugs. The receptors were sampled from a man aged 18 to 29 with Graves disease.

This rearrangement joins TRBV5-6 to TRBJ1-5, with 8 bases lining up with TRBD1. The CDR3 is 16 residues long. CDR1 SGHDT and CDR2 YYEEEE come from the germline V gene. V was pared by 6 bases and J by 6 bases, with 14 bases of the junction left unmatched. CDR3 protein: CASTRKGQASGQPQHF. The CDR3, as DNA: TGTGCCAGCACTCGAAAGGGACAGGCCTCAGGTCAGCCCCAGCATTTT.

V usage is TRBV11-2 and J usage is TRBJ2-1; 9 nucleotides agree with TRBD2. Germline CDR1 SGHAT, CDR2 FQNNGV. The CDR3 length is 14 residues. Trimming took 7 bases from V and 1 from J; bases not matched to a gene: 2. CDR3 nucleotides: TGTGCCAGCACCCTAGCGGGATCCTACAATGAGCAGTTCTTC. This encodes CASTLAGSYNEQFF.

This clonotype was found many times. The chain links TRBV2 to TRBJ2-7; 9 nucleotides align to TRBD1. The length of the CDR3 is 14 residues. In germline, CDR1 is SNHLY, CDR2 FYNNEI. V trimming: 6 bases; J trimming: 4 bases; junction bases outside the gene matches: 7. Here the CDR3 reads CASRTGTGNYEQYF. CDR3 bases: TGTGCCAGCAGGACCGGGACAGGGAATTACGAGCAGTACTTC.

This clonotype was found a few times. The J gene is TRBJ1-1, the V gene TRBV5-1; D is unclear. The CDR3 length is 13 residues. CDR1 is SGHRS, CDR2 YFSETQ, per germline. V gave up 4 bases and J gave up 7 bases, with 14 bases separating them. The CDR3 DNA reads TGCGCCAGCAGCCCCCGTGAGGGTCTTGAAGCTTTCTTT. It yields the protein CASSPREGLEAFF.

The rearrangement uses TRBV6-1 and TRBJ1-1; possibly TRBD1 for D (6 bases). The CDR3 extends over 17 amino acids. V dropped 5 bases and J dropped 0 bases, with 19 bases sitting between them. CDR1 and CDR2 (germline): MNHNS, SASEGT. Written as DNA, the CDR3 is TGTGCCAGCAGTATAACAGGGACTGCTGAGCTGAACACTGAAGCTTTCTTT. Translation gives CASSITGTAELNTEAFF.

As concerns this clonotype: Given a far larger clone just one base away, this is likely a sequencing read error. The missing conserved phenylalanine or tryptophan at the end of this CDR3 makes a read error likely. This chain uses TRBV11-2 with TRBJ2-1; 8 nucleotides agree with TRBD2. With the DNA end fitting TRBJ2-5 better, the J assignment may be wrong. This CDR3 has 14 amino acids. Germline V CDR1 and CDR2: SGHAT, FQNNGV. CDR3 residues: CASNLELAGETQYC. In DNA form, the CDR3 reads TGTGCCAGCAACCTAGAGCTAGCGGGAGAGACCCAGTACTGC.

Here the CDR3 DNA reads TGTGCCAGCAGTTACGTAAGGGATACGCAGTATTTT. Amino acid sequence: CASSYVRDTQYF. The J gene is TRBJ2-3, the V gene TRBV6-2 or TRBV6-3; D is uncertain. The length of the CDR3 is 12 residues. The V gene lost 2 bases and the J gene lost 6 bases, with 6 bases spanning the gap. Germline values: CDR1 MNHEY, CDR2 SVGEGT.

This clonotype has at least ten counts. The rearrangement joins TRBV27 to TRBJ2-7; TRBD2 is a possible D gene (6 bases). This CDR3 contains 15 residues. The V end was cut by 0 bases, the J end by 4 bases, with 13 bases between. The germline CDR1 and CDR2 sequences are MNHEY and SMNVEV (reference sequence). CDR3 sequence reads: CASSLSREVPYEQYF. The DNA of the CDR3 is TGTGCCAGCAGTTTATCGAGGGAGGTCCCGTACGAGCAGTACTTC.

This clonotype was recorded a few times. The chain couples TRBV7-9 to TRBJ1-2; D is ambiguous. CDR3 length: 14 amino acids. Trimming removed 1 base from V and 5 bases from J, with 11 bases in between. Looked up from germline, CDR1 is SEHNR and CDR2 is FQNEAQ (reference sequence). The CDR3 DNA reads as TGTGCCAGCAGCTTAGACCTACGAGCTTATGGCTACACCTTC. This sequence encodes CASSLDLRAYGYTF.

The chain links TRBV20-1 to TRBJ2-5; perhaps TRBD2 as D (6 bases). The length of the CDR3 is 17 residues. V was trimmed by 3 bases and J by 0 bases, leaving 20 bases between them. Germline CDR1 reads DFQATT; CDR2 reads SNEGSKA (reference sequence). The CDR3 is CSARSSGGAGYQETQYF. The CDR3 DNA sequence: TGCAGTGCTAGGAGTTCTGGCGGGGCCGGGTACCAAGAGACCCAGTACTTC.

This clonotype was seen a few times. V gene TRBV6-4 combines with J gene TRBJ2-7; 7 bases line up with TRBD1. The length of the CDR3 is 15 residues. From germline, CDR1 is MRHNA and CDR2 SNTAGT. Trimming cost V 5 bases and J 0 bases; bases outside gene matches: 7. CDR3 protein: CASSPDRVHSYEQYF. CDR3 bases: TGTGCCAGCAGTCCTGACAGGGTACACTCCTACGAGCAGTACTTC.

This clonotype occurred many times. The chain links TRBV5-1 to TRBJ2-2; 9 bases align to TRBD1. Germline V gene lookup returns CDR1 SGHRS and CDR2 YFSETQ. The CDR3 is 16 residues long. Trimming took 2 bases from V and 6 from J; bases not matched to a gene: 8. The CDR3 DNA sequence: TGCGCCAGCAGCTTTGAAGACAGGGGGGACGCCGGGGAGCTGTTTTTT. Residues: CASSFEDRGDAGELFF.

This clonotype was picked up many times. The gene calls are TRBV7-9 and TRBJ2-5; TRBD1 aligns across 12 bases. CDR3 length equals 16 residues. CDR1 SEHNR and CDR2 FQNEAQ come from the germline V gene (reference sequence). The V gene end was trimmed by 2 bases and the J gene end by 4 bases; junction bases not matched to a gene: 5. This chain's CDR3 is CASSLRGQGAGETQYF. For the CDR3, the DNA is TGTGCCAGCAGCTTACGGGGACAGGGGGCCGGAGAGACCCAGTACTTC.

In its sample, this clonotype was seen many times. The rearrangement uses TRBV20-1 and TRBJ2-7; 12 bases are a match to TRBD2. The CDR3 loop spans 14 amino acids. Germline V gene data show CDR1 as DFQATT and CDR2 as SNEGSKA (reference sequence). J was trimmed by 1 base and V by 6 bases; bases with no gene match: 4. CDR3 in amino acids: CSAQGLAGSYEQYF. CDR3 in DNA: TGCAGTGCCCAGGGACTAGCGGGTTCCTACGAGCAGTACTTC.

This clonotype has ten or more counts. The genes are TRBV7-9 and TRBJ2-1; 9 bases map to TRBD2. CDR1 is SEHNR and CDR2 is FQNEAQ in the germline V gene (reference sequence). V trimming: 3 bases; J trimming: 2 bases; junction bases outside the gene matches: 2. CDR3 size: 15 residues. The CDR3 sequence is CASSFAGGTYNEQFF. Here the CDR3 DNA reads TGTGCCAGCAGCTTTGCGGGAGGGACCTACAATGAGCAGTTCTTC.

Ten or more counts support this clonotype. The V gene is TRBV12-5, the J gene TRBJ2-5; TRBD2 aligns across 9 bases. The length of the CDR3 is 15 residues. V dropped 7 bases and J dropped 5; count of bases not matched to a gene: 11. Germline values: CDR1 LGHNT, CDR2 FRNRAP. In DNA, the CDR3 is TGTGCTAGTGCTGTGGGACTAGCTTTGTTCGAGACCCAGTACTTC. Protein: CASAVGLALFETQYF.

V usage is TRBV7-9 and J usage is TRBJ2-5, with D possibly TRBD1 on 5 matching bases. This CDR3 region has 14 residues. V was shortened by 3 bases and J by 5 bases, with 13 bases between the two germline ends. Germline V gene data show CDR1 as SEHNR and CDR2 as FQNEAQ (reference sequence). The CDR3 nucleotides are TGTGCCAGCAGCTTCCCCCCAAAGGGGGAGACCCAGTACTTC. As protein: CASSFPPKGETQYF.

Details on this clonotype: The junction differs from germline at one of its ends, possibly a read error. V gene TRBV28 combines with J gene TRBJ1-4; TRBD1 matches 8 bases. Germline CDR1 MDHEN, CDR2 SYDVKM. This CDR3 comprises 15 residues. In DNA, the CDR3 is TGTGCCGGCAGTTTCACAGGGGGTCGGAGCGAAAAACTGTTTTTT. Its protein is CAGSFTGGRSEKLFF.

The chain recombines TRBV19 with TRBJ2-7, with D maybe TRBD2 (6 bases). Germline values: CDR1 LNHDA, CDR2 SQIVND (reference sequence). V lost 7 bases to trimming and J lost 6 bases, with 25 bases between them. CDR3 size: 16 residues. The CDR3: CASNTPGRFLSREQYF. CDR3 nucleotide sequence: TGTGCCAGTAACACCCCGGGGAGGTTTCTCTCTCGCGAGCAGTACTTC.